The source of this T cell receptor (beta chain) is a study of identifying expanded T cells in peripheral blood. During the collection period, no donor immune events like infections were recorded. On this clone itself: What it recognizes is unknown.

Libraries were prepared by immunoSEQ multiplex PCR; TCRdb keeps only in-frame clonotypes and omits some of them. The sample has 130,000 or so clones, approximately 80% seen once. Overall study results and limits: Roughly two-week clone count variance significantly increased as total template count grew. Technical replicates showed roughly 1.2 changed clones; two weeks roughly 18; four weeks 19.

CDR1 is SGHVS and CDR2 is FQNEAQ in the germline V gene. CDR3 size: 14 residues. V lost 1 base and J 0 bases, leaving 6 bases between the germline ends. The receptor was derived from a person aged 18-70 years in good health. Sequencing was done on a sample of blood. The rearrangement joins TRBV7-8 to TRBJ1-1, with no clear D. CDR3 amino acids: CASSLVSVNTEAFF. CDR3 in DNA: TGTGCCAGCAGCTTAGTTTCAGTGAACACTGAAGCTTTCTTT. The full variable domain, with the rest looked up from reference TRBV7-8 and TRBJ1-1, is GAGVSQSPRYKVAKRGQDVALRCDPISGHVSLFWYQQALGQGPEFLTYFQNEAQLDKSGLPSDRFFAERPEGSVSTLKIQRTQQEDSAVYLCASSLVSVNTEAFFGQGTRLTVV.